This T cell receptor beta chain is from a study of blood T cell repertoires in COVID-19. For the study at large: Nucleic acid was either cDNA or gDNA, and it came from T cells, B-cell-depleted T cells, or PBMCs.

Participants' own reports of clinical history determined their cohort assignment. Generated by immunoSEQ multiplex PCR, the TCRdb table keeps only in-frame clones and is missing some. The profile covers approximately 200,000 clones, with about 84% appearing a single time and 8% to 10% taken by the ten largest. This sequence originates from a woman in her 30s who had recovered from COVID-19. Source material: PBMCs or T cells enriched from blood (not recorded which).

This CDR3 is CASSRLGTSGVEETQYF. In DNA form, the CDR3 reads TGCGCCAGCAGCCGGTTGGGGACTAGCGGGGTGGAAGAGACCCAGTACTTC. The chain recombines TRBV5-1 with TRBJ2-5; the match to TRBD2 covers 13 bases. Germline V gene lookup returns CDR1 SGHRS and CDR2 YFSETQ. Trimming took 4 bases from V and 3 from J; bases not matched to a gene: 9. The CDR3 is 17 residues long.